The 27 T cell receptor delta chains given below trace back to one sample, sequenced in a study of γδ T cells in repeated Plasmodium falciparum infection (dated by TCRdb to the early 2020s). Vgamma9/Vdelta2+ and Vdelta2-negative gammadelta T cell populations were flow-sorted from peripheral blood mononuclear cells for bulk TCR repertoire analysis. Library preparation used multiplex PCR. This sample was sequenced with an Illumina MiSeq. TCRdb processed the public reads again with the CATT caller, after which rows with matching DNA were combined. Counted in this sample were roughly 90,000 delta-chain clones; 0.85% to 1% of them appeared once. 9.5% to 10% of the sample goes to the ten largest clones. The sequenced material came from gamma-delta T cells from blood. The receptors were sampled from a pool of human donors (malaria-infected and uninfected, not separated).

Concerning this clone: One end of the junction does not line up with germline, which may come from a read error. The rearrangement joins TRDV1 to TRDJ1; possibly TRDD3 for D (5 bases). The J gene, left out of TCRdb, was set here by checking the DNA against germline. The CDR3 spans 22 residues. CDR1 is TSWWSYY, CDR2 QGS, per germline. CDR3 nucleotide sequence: TGCTCTGGGAAAAACGCCTCACCAAAATGTCCTGGGAAGTTGAAGTACACCGATAAACTCATCTTT. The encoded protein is CSGKNASPKCPGKLKYTDKLIF.

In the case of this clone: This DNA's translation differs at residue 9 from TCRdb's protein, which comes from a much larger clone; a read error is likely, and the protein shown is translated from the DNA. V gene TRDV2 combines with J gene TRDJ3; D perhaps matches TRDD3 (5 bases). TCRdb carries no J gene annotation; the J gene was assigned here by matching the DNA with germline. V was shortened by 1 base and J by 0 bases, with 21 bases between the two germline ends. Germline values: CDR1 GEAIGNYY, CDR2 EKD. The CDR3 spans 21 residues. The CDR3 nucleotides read TGTGCCTGTGACACTCCGGAGGGGGGTGGCAAACCCTCCTGGGACACCCGACAGATGTTTTTC. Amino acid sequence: CACDTPEGGGKPSWDTRQMFF.

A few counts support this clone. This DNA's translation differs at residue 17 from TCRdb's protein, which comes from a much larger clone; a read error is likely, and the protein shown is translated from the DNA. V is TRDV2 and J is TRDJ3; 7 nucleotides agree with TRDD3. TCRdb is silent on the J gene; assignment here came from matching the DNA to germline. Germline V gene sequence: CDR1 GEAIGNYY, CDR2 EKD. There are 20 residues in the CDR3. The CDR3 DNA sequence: TGTGCCTGTGACCCGATAATTACTGGGGAGAGCTCCTGGGACACCCGACGGATGTTTTTC. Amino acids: CACDPIITGESSWDTRRMFF.

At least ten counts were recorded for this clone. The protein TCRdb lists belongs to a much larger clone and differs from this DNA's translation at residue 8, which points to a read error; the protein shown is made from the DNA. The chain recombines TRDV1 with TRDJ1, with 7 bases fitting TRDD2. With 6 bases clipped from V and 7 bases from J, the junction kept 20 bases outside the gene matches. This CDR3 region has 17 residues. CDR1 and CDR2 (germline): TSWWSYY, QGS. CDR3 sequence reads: CALGDFLEKPGALKLIF. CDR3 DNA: TGTGCTCTTGGCGACTTCCTAGAGAAGCCGGGAGCTCTTAAACTCATCTTT.

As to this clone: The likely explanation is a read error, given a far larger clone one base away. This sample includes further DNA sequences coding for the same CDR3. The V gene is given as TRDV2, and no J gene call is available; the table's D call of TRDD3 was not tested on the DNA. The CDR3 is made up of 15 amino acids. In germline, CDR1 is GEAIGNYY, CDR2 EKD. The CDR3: CACDTRGTTSDKLIF. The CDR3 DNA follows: TGTGCCTGTGACACCCGTGGGACAACGTCCGATAAACTAATCTTT.

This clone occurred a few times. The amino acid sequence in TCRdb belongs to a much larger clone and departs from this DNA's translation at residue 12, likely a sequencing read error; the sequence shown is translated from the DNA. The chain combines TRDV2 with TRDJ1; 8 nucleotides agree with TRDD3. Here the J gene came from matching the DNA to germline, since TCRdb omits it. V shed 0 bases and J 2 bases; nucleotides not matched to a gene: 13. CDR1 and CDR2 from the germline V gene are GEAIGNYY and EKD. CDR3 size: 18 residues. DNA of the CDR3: TGTGCCTGTGACACCGTGGGGGATGGGGCCCCACTAACCGATAAACTCATCTTT. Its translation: CACDTVGDGAPLTDKLIF.

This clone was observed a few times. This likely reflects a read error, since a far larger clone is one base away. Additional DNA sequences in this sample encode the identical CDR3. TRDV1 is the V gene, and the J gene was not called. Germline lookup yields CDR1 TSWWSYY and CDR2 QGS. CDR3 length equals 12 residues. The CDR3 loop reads CALGETQSRLIF. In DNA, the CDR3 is TGTGCCCTTGGGGAGACCCAGAGTAGGCTCATCTTT.

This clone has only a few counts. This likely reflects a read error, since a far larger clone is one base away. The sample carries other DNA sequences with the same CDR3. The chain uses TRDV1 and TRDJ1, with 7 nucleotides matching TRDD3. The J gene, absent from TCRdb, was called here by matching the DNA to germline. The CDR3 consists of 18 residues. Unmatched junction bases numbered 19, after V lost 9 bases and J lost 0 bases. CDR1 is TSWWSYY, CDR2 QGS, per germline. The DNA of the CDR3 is TGTGCTCTGACACAAGAGGGGAGACTGGGGCCGTACACCGATAAACTCATCTTT. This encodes CALTQEGRLGPYTDKLIF.

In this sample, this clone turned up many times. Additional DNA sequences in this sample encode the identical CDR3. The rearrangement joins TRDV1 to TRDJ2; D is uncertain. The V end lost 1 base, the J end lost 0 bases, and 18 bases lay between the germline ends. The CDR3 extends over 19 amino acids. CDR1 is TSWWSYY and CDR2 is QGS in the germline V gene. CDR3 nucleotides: TGTGCTCTTGGGGAACAGTTAGGTGGGAGCGATGCTTTGACAGCACAACTCTTCTTT. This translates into CALGEQLGGSDALTAQLFF.

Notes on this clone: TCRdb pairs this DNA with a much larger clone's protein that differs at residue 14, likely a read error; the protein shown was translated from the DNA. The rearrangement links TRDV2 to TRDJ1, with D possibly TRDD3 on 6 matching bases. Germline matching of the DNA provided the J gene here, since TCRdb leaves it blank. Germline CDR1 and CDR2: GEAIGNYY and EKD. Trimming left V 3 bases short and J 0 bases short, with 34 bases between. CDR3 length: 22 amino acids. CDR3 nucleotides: TGTGCCTGTGACCCCATTTTGGCTGGGGACCCTAGTAGGTTCTTCGACACCGATAAACTCATCTTT. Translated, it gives CACDPILAGDPSRFFDTDKLIF.

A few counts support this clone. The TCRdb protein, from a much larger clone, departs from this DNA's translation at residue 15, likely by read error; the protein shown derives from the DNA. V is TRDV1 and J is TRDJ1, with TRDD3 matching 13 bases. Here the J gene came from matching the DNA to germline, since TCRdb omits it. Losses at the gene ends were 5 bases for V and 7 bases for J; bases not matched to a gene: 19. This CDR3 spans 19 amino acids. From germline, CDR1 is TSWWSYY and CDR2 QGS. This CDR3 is CALGTISRLGDTQGGKLIF. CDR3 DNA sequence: TGTGCTCTTGGGACCATCTCCCGACTGGGGGATACGCAAGGCGGTAAACTCATCTTT.

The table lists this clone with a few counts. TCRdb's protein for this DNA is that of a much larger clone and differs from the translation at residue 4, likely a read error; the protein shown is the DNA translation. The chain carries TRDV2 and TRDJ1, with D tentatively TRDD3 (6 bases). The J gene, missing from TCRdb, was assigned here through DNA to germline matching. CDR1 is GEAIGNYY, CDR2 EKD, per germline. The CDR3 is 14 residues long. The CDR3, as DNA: TGTGCCTGTGGCACCGTGGGGATCCTCGATAAACTCATCTTT. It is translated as CACGTVGILDKLIF.

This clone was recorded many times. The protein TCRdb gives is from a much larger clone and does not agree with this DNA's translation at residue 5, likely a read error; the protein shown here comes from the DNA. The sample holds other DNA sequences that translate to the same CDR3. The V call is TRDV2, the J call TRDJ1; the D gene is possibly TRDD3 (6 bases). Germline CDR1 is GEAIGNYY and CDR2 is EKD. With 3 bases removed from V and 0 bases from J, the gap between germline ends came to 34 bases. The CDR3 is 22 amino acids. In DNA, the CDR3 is TGTGCCTGTGACGCTTTAAGGGATGGGGGGACCAATACAGGGGACTACACCGATAAACTCATCTTT. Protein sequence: CACDALRDGGTNTGDYTDKLIF.

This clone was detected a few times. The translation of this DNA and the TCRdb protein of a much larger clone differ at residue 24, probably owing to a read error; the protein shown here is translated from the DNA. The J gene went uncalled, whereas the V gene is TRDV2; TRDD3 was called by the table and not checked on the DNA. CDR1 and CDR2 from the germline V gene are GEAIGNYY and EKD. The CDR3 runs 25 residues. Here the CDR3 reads CACDNRNTFLLSSRRGIEWTDKLTF. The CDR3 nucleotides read TGTGCCTGTGACAACAGGAACACCTTCCTACTATCGTCCCGGCGGGGGATAGAGTGGACCGATAAACTCACCTTT.

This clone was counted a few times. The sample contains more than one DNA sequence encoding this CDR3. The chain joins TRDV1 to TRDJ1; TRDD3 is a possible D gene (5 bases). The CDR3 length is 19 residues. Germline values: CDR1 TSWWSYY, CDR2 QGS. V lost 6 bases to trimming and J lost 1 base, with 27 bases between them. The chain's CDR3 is CALGVHFGHSSYGTDKLIF. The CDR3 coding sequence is TGTGCTCTTGGTGTCCATTTCGGACACAGCTCATACGGCACCGATAAACTCATCTTT.

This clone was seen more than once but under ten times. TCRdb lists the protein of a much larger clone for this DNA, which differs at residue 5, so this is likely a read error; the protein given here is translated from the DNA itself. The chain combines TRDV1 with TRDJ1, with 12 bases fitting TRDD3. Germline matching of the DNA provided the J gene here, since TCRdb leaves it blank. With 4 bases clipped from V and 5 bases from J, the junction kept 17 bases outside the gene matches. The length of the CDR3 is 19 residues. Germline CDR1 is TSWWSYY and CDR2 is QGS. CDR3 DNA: TGTGCTCTTGGGGGAGGTTCCTACTGGGGGATACACGGCGGGGATAAACTCATCTTT. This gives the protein CALGGGSYWGIHGGDKLIF.

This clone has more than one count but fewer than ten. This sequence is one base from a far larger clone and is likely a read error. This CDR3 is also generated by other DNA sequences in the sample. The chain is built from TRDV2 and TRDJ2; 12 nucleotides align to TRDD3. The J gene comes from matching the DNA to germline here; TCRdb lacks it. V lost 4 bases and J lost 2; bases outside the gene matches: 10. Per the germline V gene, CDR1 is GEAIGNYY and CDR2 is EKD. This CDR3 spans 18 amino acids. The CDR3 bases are TGTGCCTGTGATGCCTGTCACTGGGGGATACACTTGACAGCACAACTCTTCTTT. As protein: CACDACHWGIHLTAQLFF.

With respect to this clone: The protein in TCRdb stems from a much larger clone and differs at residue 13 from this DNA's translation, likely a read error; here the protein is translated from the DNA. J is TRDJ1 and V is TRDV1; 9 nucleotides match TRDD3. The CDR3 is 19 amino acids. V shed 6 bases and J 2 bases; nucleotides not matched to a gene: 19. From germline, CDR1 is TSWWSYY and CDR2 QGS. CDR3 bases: TGTGCTCTTGGCCCTTCTCACCGGGGGTACTGGGGGACAACCGATAAACTCATCTTT. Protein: CALGPSHRGYWGTTDKLIF.

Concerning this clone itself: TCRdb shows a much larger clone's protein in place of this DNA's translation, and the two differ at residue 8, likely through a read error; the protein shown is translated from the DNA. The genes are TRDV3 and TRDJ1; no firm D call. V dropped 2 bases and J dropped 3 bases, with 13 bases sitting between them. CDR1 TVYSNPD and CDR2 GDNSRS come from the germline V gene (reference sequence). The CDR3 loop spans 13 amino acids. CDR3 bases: TGTGCCTTTCGGCGCGACTACGCCGATAAACTCATCTTT. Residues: CAFRRDYADKLIF.

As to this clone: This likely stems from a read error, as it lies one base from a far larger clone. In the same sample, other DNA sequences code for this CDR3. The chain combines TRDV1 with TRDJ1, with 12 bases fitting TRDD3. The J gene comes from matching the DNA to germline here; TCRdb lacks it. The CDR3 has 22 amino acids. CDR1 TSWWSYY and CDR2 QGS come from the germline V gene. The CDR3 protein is CALGELNLPTSTGGYRTDKLIF. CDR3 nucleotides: TGTGCCCTTGGGGAACTAAACCTTCCTACGAGTACTGGGGGATACAGGACCGATAAACTCATCTTT.

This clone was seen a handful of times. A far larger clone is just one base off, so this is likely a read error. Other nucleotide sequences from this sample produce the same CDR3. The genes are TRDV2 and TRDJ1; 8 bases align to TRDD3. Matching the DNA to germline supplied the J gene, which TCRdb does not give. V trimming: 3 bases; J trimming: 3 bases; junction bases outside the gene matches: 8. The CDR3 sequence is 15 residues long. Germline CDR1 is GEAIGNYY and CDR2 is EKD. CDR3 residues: CACDPGDSNADKLIF. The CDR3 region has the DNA TGTGCCTGTGACCCGGGGGATAGCAACGCCGATAAACTCATCTTT.

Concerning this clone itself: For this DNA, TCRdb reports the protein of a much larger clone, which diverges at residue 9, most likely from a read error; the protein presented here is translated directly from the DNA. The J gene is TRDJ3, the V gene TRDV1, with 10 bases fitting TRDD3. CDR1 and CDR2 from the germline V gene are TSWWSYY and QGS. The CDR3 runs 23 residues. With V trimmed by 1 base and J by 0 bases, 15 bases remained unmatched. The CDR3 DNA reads TGTGCTCTTGGGGAACGGGACTCCTCCCCAGGGGGATACGACTCCTGGGACACCCGACAGATGTTTTTC. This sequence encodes CALGERDSSPGGYDSWDTRQMFF.

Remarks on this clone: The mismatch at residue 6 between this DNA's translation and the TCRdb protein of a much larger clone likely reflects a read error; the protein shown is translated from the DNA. The DNA of the CDR3 is TGTGCTTATAGGAGTCAGGGGGGGAAAACCTTCCTACGCGCTCTCCGTACTGGGGGTCCTCACACCGATAAACTCATCTTT. Encoded protein: CAYRSQGGKTFLRALRTGGPHTDKLIF. The V call is TRAV38-2/DV8, the J call TRDJ1, with D maybe TRDD2 (9 bases). TCRdb gives no J gene; it was assigned here by matching the DNA to germline. V was cut by 2 bases and J by 0 bases, with 47 bases left in between. CDR1 TSESDYY and CDR2 QEAYKQQN come from the germline V gene. The CDR3 is made up of 27 amino acids.

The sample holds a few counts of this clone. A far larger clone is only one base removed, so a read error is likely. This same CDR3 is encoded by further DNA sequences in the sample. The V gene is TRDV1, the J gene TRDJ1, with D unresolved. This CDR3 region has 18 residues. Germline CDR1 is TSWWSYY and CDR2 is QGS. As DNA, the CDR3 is TGTGCTCTTGGGGAAGCCCTAGGGGTGGAGAGACACACCGATAAGCTCATCTTT. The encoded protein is CALGEALGVERHTDKLIF.

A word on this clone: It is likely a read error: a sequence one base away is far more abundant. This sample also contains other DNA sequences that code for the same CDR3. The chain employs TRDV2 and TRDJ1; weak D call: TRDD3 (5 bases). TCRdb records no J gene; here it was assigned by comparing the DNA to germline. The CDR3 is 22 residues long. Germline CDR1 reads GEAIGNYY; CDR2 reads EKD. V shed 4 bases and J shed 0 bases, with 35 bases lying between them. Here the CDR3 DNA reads TGTGCCTGTGAACAGATTCTGGGAGCATATTGGGGCAGAGGGGCTTACACCGATAAACTCATCTTT. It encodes CACEQILGAYWGRGAYTDKLIF.

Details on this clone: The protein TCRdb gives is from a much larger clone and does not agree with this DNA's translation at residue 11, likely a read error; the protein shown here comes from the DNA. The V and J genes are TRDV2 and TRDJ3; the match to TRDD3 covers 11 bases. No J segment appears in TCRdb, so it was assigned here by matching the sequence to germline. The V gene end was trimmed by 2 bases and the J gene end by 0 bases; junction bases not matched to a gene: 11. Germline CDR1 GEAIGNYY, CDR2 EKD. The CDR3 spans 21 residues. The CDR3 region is CACDRKWGIRQSSWDTRQMFF. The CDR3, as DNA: TGTGCCTGTGACAGAAAATGGGGGATACGCCAGAGCTCCTGGGACACCCGACAGATGTTTTTC.

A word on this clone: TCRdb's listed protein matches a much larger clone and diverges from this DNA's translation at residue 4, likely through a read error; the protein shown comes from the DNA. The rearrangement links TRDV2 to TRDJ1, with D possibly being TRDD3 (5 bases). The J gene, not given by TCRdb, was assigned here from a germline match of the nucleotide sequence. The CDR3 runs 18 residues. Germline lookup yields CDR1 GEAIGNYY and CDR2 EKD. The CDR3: CACNTPRGGPGPTDKLIF. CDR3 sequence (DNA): TGTGCCTGTAACACCCCGCGGGGGGGTCCCGGTCCCACCGATAAACTCATCTTT.